The clone carrying this T cell receptor (beta chain) was counted many times. Germline assignment: CDR1 MNHNS and CDR2 SASEGT. This CDR3 has 13 amino acids. The V end lost 1 base, the J end lost 10 bases, and 10 bases lay between the germline ends. Approximately 1 million sorted CD4+ or CD8+ T cells made each library. The data belong to a study of neurological immune-mediated disorders. MiXCR, run by TCRdb on the 5' RACE reads, gives a single entry per CDR3 protein. The sample lists 30,000 to 35,000 distinct CDR3 sequences; approximately 20% were seen once. The chain recombines TRBV6-1 with TRBJ1-4; D may be TRBD1 (5 bases). The source of this sequence is a man aged 50-59 years with HTLV-1-associated myelopathy (HAM/TSP). Sequenced input: CD4+ T cells from blood. The CDR3 loop is CASSEDRIRKLFF. The DNA of the CDR3 is TGTGCCAGCAGTGAAGACAGGATCAGAAAACTGTTTTTT.